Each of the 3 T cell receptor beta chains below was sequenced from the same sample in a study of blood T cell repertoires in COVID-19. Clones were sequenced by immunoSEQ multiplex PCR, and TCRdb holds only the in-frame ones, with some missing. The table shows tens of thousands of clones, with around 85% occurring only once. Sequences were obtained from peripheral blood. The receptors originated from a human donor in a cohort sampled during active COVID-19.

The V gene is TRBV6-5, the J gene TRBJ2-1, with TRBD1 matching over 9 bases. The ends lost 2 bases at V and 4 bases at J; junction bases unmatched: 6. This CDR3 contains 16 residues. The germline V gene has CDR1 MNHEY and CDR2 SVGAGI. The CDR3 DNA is TGTGCCAGCAGTTACGGGACAGGGTCCACGTACAATGAGCAGTTCTTC. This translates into CASSYGTGSTYNEQFF.

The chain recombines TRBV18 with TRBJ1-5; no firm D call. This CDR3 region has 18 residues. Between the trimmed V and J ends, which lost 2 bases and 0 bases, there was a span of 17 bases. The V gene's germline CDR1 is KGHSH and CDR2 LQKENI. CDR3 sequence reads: CASSPAPGSLDSNQPQHF. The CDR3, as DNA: TGTGCCAGCTCACCAGCCCCTGGGAGCCTCGATAGCAATCAGCCCCAGCATTTT.

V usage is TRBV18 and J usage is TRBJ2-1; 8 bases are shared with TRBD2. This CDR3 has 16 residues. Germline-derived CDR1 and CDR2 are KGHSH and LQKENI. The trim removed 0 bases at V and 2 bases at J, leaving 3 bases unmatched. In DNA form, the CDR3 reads TGTGCCAGCTCACCACCGTCGGGAGGGACCTACAATGAGCAGTTCTTC. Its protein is CASSPPSGGTYNEQFF.